Presented here are 16 T cell receptor beta chains from one specimen sequenced in a study of radiotherapy plus CTLA-4 blockade in lung cancer. Sequencing used immunoSEQ multiplex PCR; TCRdb keeps in-frame clones, though not all of them. Of 75,000 to 100,000 clones in the sample, almost 90% were seen once. The sample in question was peripheral blood, obtained from a patient treated with radiotherapy plus ipilimumab. These receptors were taken from a human donor with non-small cell lung cancer that progressed on radiotherapy plus ipilimumab.

This clone was found a few times. V and J are TRBV6-5 and TRBJ1-4; D uncertain. Trimming pared 5 bases from V and 8 bases from J, leaving 15 bases between. This CDR3 contains 14 residues. Germline V gives CDR1 MNHEY, CDR2 SVGAGI. The CDR3 DNA reads as TGTGCCAGCAGTCTAGGCGGGGTGGTGGAAAAACTGTTTTTT. This sequence encodes CASSLGGVVEKLFF.

The chain employs TRBV6-6 and TRBJ2-7; unclear D gene. Germline-derived CDR1 and CDR2 are MNHNY and SVGAGI (reference sequence). This CDR3 spans 14 amino acids. Trimming left V 0 bases short and J 5 bases short, with 11 bases between. This CDR3 is CASSYSLEGNEQYF. The CDR3 DNA sequence: TGTGCCAGCAGTTACTCCTTGGAAGGGAACGAGCAGTACTTC.

The V and J genes are TRBV11-2 and TRBJ2-1, with 13 positions matching TRBD2. Germline trimming cut 0 bases from V and 8 bases from J; bases unmatched to any gene: 4. The CDR3 runs 16 residues. Germline V gives CDR1 SGHAT, CDR2 FQNNGV. CDR3 amino acids: CASSLDTSGRGDEQFF. In DNA form, the CDR3 reads TGTGCCAGCAGCTTAGATACTAGCGGGAGGGGGGATGAGCAGTTCTTC.

The chain is built from TRBV18 and TRBJ1-4; no reliable D call. The V gene lost 8 bases and the J gene lost 0 bases, with 10 bases spanning the gap. The CDR3 loop spans 14 amino acids. The germline gives CDR1 KGHSH, CDR2 LQKENI. CDR3 nucleotides: TGTGCCAGCACCTACACCGCAACTAATGAAAAACTGTTTTTT. Its protein is CASTYTATNEKLFF.

V is TRBV7-9 and J is TRBJ1-4; 8 nucleotides align to TRBD1. V dropped 5 bases and J dropped 7; count of bases not matched to a gene: 6. Germline CDR1 reads SEHNR; CDR2 reads FQNEAQ (reference sequence). The CDR3 is 14 amino acids. CDR3 residues: CASSETGVGEKLFF. In DNA, the CDR3 is TGTGCCAGCAGCGAGACAGGGGTTGGTGAAAAACTGTTTTTT.

The rearrangement joins TRBV19 to TRBJ1-1; D gene uncertain. Per germline, CDR1 LNHDA and CDR2 SQIVND (reference sequence). Between the trimmed V and J ends, which lost 7 bases and 7 bases, there was a span of 22 bases. The CDR3 sequence is 15 residues long. Written as DNA, the CDR3 is TGTGCCAGTAAAATTGGACCATTCGAAGGCGGTGAAGCTTTCTTT. This codes for CASKIGPFEGGEAFF.

The chain's CDR3 is CASRRSGAQETQYF. CDR3 nucleotides: TGTGCCAGCCGGCGCAGTGGAGCCCAAGAGACCCAGTACTTC. V and J are TRBV27 and TRBJ2-5; unclear D gene. V lost 8 bases, J lost 1 base, and 14 bases lay in between. Germline-derived CDR1 and CDR2 are MNHEY and SMNVEV (reference sequence). The CDR3 covers 14 residues.

This rearrangement joins TRBV9 to TRBJ1-1, with TRBD1 as a possible D gene (6 bases). V was trimmed by 3 bases and J by 10 bases, leaving 25 bases between them. From germline, CDR1 is SGDLS and CDR2 YYNGEE. This CDR3 contains 16 residues. CDR3 sequence: CASSASRGGGAGGAFF. Written as DNA, the CDR3 is TGTGCCAGCAGCGCCTCACGAGGGGGAGGCGCGGGCGGAGCTTTCTTT.

The chain uses TRBV11-2 and TRBJ1-2; D unclear. The CDR3 length is 15 residues. V dropped 1 base and J dropped 2 bases, with 11 bases sitting between them. Per germline, CDR1 SGHAT and CDR2 FQNNGV. CDR3 sequence (DNA): TGTGCCAGCAGCTTAGGGAGCCTAAAGAACTATGGCTACACCTTC. Protein sequence: CASSLGSLKNYGYTF.

This rearrangement joins TRBV6-6 to TRBJ1-5, with a tentative D call TRBD1 (5 bases). The CDR3 loop spans 13 amino acids. Germline-derived CDR1 and CDR2 are MNHNY and SVGAGI (reference sequence). The V gene lost 5 bases and the J gene lost 6 bases, with 11 bases spanning the gap. CDR3 region: CASSGRAGQPQHF. CDR3 nucleotides: TGTGCCAGCAGTGGCAGGGCCGGTCAGCCCCAGCATTTT.

As concerns this clone: Other DNA sequences in this specimen translate into the identical CDR3. The V and J genes are TRBV5-1 and TRBJ1-3; tentative D call: TRBD1 (5 bases). Trimming pared 0 bases from V and 0 bases from J, leaving 7 bases between. The CDR3 is 15 amino acids. Per the germline V gene, CDR1 is SGHRS and CDR2 is YFSETQ. CDR3 in amino acids: CASSLEGNSGNTIYF. The CDR3 DNA is TGCGCCAGCAGCTTGGAGGGGAACTCTGGAAACACCATATATTTT.

The chain couples TRBV7-3 to TRBJ2-5; 8 positions match TRBD2. V lost 3 bases, J lost 2 bases, and 5 bases stayed unmatched. The CDR3 sequence is 15 residues long. Germline CDR1 is SGHTA and CDR2 is FQGTGA. CDR3 amino acids: CASSLGGRPQETQYF. CDR3 DNA: TGTGCCAGCAGCTTGGGCGGGAGGCCACAAGAGACCCAGTACTTC.

The chain links TRBV7-2 to TRBJ2-1, with D perhaps TRBD2 (5 bases). The CDR3 runs to 12 residues. V was pared by 5 bases and J by 14 bases, with 16 bases between. The V gene's germline CDR1 is SGHTA and CDR2 FQGNSA. The DNA of the CDR3 is TGTGCCAGCAGCCCCCCATGGGGAGTTGAGTTCTTC. Translated: CASSPPWGVEFF.

This clone was seen a single time. V gene TRBV6-1 combines with J gene TRBJ1-2; D perhaps matches TRBD1 (6 bases). CDR3 length: 14 amino acids. V was pared by 8 bases and J by 4 bases, with 17 bases between. Looked up from germline, CDR1 is MNHNS and CDR2 is SASEGT. The CDR3 here is CASGPGGGVYGYTF. In DNA, the CDR3 is TGTGCCAGCGGACCCGGGGGGGGCGTCTATGGCTACACCTTC.

The V and J genes are TRBV5-6 and TRBJ1-5; a possible D gene is TRBD1 (6 bases). Germline loops: CDR1 SGHDT, CDR2 YYEEEE. The CDR3 is made up of 15 amino acids. V lost 3 bases to trimming and J lost 6 bases, with 16 bases between them. The CDR3 loop is CASSSWAGGGQPQHF. Written as DNA, the CDR3 is TGTGCCAGCAGCTCCTGGGCGGGGGGCGGTCAGCCCCAGCATTTT.

CDR3 residues: CAWIKSSGNTIYF. The DNA of the CDR3 is TGTGCCTGGATTAAGAGCTCTGGAAACACCATATATTTT. V usage is TRBV30 and J usage is TRBJ1-3; D is ambiguous. The V gene lost 4 bases and the J gene lost 0 bases, with 7 bases spanning the gap. CDR1 and CDR2 from the germline V gene are GTSNPN and SVGIG (reference sequence). This CDR3 is built from 13 residues.